This TCR beta chain was found in a study of blood T cell repertoires in COVID-19. The wider study: Samples representing acute and convalescent COVID-19 were sourced from the United States, Italy and Spain. T cells, B-cell-depleted T cells, or PBMCs provided the cDNA or gDNA that served as material.

This CDR3 is 14 amino acids long. CDR1 is SGHRS, CDR2 YFSETQ, per germline. V was clipped by 5 bases and J by 5 bases; unmatched bases: 3. Original processing methods: The assay estimated nucleated cells by amplifying reference gene primers. The table came from immunoSEQ multiplex PCR; TCRdb's copy has only in-frame clones and leaves some out. V and J calls and clone size follow that table, whereas D and trimming were derived from the DNA. Among 20,000 to 25,000 clones listed, about 86% were seen once. This clonotype was sampled from a man in his 70s with acute or convalescent COVID-19. V usage is TRBV5-1 and J usage is TRBJ2-7, with 14 bases matching TRBD2. Sequencing was done on a sample of peripheral blood. CDR3 sequence reads: CASRGTSGSHEQYF. The DNA for the CDR3 is TGCGCCAGCAGAGGGACTAGCGGGAGTCACGAGCAGTACTTC.